This TCR beta chain was sequenced for a study of early T cells in non-severe SARS-CoV-2 infection. The wider study: Chains stayed unpaired after sequencing of bulk RNA from unsorted whole blood. The study's findings and limits: Database matching using VDJdb favored anti-spike CD8 responses, with private and CD4 specificities left missing.

Turning to this clonotype: The antigen is not known.

The germline V gene has CDR1 SQVTM and CDR2 ANQGSEA. The germline V and J ends were trimmed by 4 bases and 5 bases, with 9 bases remaining between them. The CDR3 has 12 amino acids. Individual cDNA molecules were tagged with unique molecular identifiers. TCRdb analysed the 5' RACE reads with MiXCR anew, one entry per CDR3 protein. This table holds about 77,000 distinct CDR3 sequences, about 15% found once. This rearrangement joins TRBV29-1 to TRBJ2-1; D is possibly TRBD2 (5 bases). The material sequenced was whole blood. This receptor was obtained from an adult who was a healthcare worker with PCR-confirmed SARS-CoV-2 infection or an uninfected control (not recorded which). The CDR3 region has the DNA TGCAGCGTTGTAGGGCGGGACAATGAGCAGTTCTTC. Translating gives CSVVGRDNEQFF.